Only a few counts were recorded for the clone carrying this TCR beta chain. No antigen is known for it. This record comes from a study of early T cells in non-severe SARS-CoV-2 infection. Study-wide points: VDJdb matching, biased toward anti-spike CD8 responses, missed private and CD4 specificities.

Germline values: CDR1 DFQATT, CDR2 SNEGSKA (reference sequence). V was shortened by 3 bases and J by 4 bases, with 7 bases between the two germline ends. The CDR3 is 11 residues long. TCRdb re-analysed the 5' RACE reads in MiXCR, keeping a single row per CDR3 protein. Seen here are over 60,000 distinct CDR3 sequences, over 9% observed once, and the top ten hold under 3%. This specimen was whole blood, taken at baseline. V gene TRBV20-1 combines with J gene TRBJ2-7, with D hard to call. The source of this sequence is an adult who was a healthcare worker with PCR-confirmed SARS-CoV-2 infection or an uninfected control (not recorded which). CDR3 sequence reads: CSARDAYEQYF. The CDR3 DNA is TGCAGTGCTAGGGACGCATACGAGCAGTACTTC.